Shown below are 2 T cell receptor beta chains from a single sample sequenced in a study of metastatic and nonmetastatic thyroid tumors. TCRdb re-called clones from the PCR reads using MiXCR. The sample shows about 18,000 clones, 30% to 35% of them seen only once. Prior to thyroid surgery, none of the patients had received any treatment. Sample: tumor tissue. The receptors stem from a male donor with papillary thyroid cancer or a benign thyroid nodule (not recorded which). Some clones in this sample may be carry-over from other donors' samples.

A few counts support this clone. The V gene is TRBV24-1, the J gene TRBJ1-2; D perhaps matches TRBD1 (5 bases). Between the trimmed V and J ends, which lost 5 bases and 6 bases, there was a span of 15 bases. The CDR3 runs 14 residues. Germline values: CDR1 KGHDR, CDR2 SFDVKD. For the CDR3, the DNA is TGTGCCACCAGTGTGGGAGGACACGGGGATGGCTACACCTTC. Translated, it gives CATSVGGHGDGYTF.

This chain uses TRBV5-1 with TRBJ2-3; 8 bases match TRBD2. CDR3 length: 13 amino acids. Trimming took 5 bases from V and 4 from J; bases not matched to a gene: 3. The germline gives CDR1 SGHRS, CDR2 YFSETQ. The CDR3 nucleotides read TGCGCCAGCAGGGAAGCGGGAGCAGATACGCAGTATTTT. Its translation is CASREAGADTQYF. Full variable domain (missing parts from reference TRBV5-1 and TRBJ2-3): KAGVTQTPRYLIKTRGQQVTLSCSPISGHRSVSWYQQTPGQGLQFLFEYFSETQRNKGNFPGRFSGRQFSNSRSEMNVSTLELGDSALYLCASREAGADTQYFGPGTRLTVL.